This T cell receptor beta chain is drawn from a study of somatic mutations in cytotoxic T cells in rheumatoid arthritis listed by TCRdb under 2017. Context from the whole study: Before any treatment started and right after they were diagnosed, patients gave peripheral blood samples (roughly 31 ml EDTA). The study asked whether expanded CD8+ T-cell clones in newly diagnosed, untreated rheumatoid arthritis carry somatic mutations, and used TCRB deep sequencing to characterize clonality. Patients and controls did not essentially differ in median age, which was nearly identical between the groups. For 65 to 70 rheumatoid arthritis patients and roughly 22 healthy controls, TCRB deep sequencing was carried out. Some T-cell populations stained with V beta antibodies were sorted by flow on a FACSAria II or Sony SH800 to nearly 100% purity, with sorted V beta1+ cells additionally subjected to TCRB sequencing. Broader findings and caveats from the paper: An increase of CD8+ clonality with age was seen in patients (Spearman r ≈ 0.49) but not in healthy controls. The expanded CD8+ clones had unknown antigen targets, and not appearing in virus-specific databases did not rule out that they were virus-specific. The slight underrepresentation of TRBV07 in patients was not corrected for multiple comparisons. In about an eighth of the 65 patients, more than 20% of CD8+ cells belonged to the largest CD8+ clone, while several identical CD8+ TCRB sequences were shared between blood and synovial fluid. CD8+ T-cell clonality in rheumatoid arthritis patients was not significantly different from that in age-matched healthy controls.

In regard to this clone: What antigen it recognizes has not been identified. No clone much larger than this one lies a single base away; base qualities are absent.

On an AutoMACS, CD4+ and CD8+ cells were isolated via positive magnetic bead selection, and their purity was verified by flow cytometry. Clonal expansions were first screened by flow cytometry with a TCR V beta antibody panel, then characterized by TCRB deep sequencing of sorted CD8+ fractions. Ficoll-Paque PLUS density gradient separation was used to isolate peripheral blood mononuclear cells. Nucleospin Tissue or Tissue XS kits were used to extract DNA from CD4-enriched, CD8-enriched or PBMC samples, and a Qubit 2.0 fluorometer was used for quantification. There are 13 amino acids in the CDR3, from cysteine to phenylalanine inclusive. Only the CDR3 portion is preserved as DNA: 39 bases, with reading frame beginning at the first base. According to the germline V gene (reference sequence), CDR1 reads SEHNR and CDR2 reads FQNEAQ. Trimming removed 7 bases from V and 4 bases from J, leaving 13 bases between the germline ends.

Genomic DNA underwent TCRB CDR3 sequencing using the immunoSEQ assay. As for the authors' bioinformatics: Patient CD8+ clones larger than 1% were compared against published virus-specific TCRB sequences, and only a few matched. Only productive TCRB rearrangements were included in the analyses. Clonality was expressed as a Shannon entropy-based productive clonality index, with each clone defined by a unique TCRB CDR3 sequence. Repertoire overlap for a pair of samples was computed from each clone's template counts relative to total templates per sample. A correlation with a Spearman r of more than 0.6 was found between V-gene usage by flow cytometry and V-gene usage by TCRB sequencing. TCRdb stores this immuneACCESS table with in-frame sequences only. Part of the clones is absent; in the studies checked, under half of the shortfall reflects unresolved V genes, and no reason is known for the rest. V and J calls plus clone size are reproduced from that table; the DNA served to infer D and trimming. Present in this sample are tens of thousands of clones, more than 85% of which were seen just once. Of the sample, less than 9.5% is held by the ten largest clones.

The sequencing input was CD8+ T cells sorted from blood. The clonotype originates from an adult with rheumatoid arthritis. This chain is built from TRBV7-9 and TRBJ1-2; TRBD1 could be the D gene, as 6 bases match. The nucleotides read TGTGCCAGCAACCAGGGGATAACCTATGGCTACACCTTC. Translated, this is CASNQGITYGYTF.